This TCR beta chain was retrieved from a study of blood T cells in healthy people across ages. It was with a sample-barcoded 5' primer and a J-beta primer mix that a second PCR of roughly 6 to 11 cycles was run. Each CDR3 protein gets one entry after TCRdb re-called the 5' RACE reads with MiXCR. Of 850,000 to 950,000 distinct CDR3 sequences in the sample, about 28% were seen once. This clonotype has just one count. The CDR3 runs 15 residues. The ends were cut back, 7 bases at V and 4 bases at J, with 18 bases in the middle. The sequence derives from a woman older than 75 in good health. The chain links TRBV12-3 or TRBV12-4 to TRBJ2-3; D is unclear. The sample taken for sequencing was blood. The CDR3 loop reads CASNRQTASADTQYF. CDR3 DNA: TGTGCCAGCAATCGGCAGACGGCGAGCGCAGATACGCAGTATTTT.